This TCR beta chain was recovered during a study of cytomegalovirus exposure and HLA in healthy donors. Study observations and caveats: Across donors, most TCRs were seen rarely, yet some public ones were widespread. Later, an analysis found that TCR clusters from the first cohort tended to co-occur in the roughly 110 validation repertoires. The investigators catalogued 164 TCR beta chains as cytomegalovirus-associated.

About this clone: Its target is not known.

Profiling relied on immunoSEQ multiplex PCR, and the TCRdb table lists in-frame clones only, not all of them. The repertoire holds approximately 210,000 clones, with 88% as singletons. The sequenced sample consisted of PBMCs. This TCR derives from a woman aged 18-35 years in good health and CMV-seronegative.

This chain's CDR3 is CASSLDRRTLDYNEQFF. DNA for the CDR3: TGCGCCAGCAGCTTGGATCGCCGGACTCTCGACTACAATGAGCAGTTCTTC. The rearrangement uses TRBV5-1 and TRBJ2-1; D is perhaps TRBD2 (5 bases). Looked up from germline, CDR1 is SGHRS and CDR2 is YFSETQ. This CDR3 has 17 amino acids. The V end was cut by 0 bases, the J end by 3 bases, with 16 bases between. The full variable domain, with the rest looked up from reference TRBV5-1 and TRBJ2-1, is KAGVTQTPRYLIKTRGQQVTLSCSPISGHRSVSWYQQTPGQGLQFLFEYFSETQRNKGNFPGRFSGRQFSNSRSEMNVSTLELGDSALYLCASSLDRRTLDYNEQFFGPGTRLTVL.